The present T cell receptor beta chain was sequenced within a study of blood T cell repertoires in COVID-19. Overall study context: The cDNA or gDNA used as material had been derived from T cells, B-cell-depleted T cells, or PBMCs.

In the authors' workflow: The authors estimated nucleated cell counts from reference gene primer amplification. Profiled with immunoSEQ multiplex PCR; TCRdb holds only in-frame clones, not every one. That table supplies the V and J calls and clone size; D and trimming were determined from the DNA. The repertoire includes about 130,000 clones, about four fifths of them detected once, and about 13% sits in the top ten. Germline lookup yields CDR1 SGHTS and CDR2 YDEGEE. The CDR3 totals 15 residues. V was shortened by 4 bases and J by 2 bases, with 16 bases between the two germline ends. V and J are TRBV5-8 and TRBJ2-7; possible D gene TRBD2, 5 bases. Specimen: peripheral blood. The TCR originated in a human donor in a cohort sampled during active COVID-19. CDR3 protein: CASSPGWIRAYEQYF. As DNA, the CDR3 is TGTGCCAGCAGCCCGGGGTGGATCCGCGCCTACGAGCAGTACTTC.